Listed here are 14 T cell receptor beta chains from one sample, sequenced in a study of blood T cell repertoires in COVID-19. Here immunoSEQ multiplex PCR was the method, and the copy in TCRdb shows in-frame clones only, minus some. Among 65,000 or so clones listed, approximately 78% were seen once. The specimen was peripheral blood. Receptors were obtained from a man aged 80 or over with acute or convalescent COVID-19.

The chain employs TRBV20-1 and TRBJ2-3; 8 positions match TRBD2. The CDR3 is 15 amino acids. Losses at the gene ends were 3 bases for V and 2 bases for J; bases not matched to a gene: 7. The V gene's germline CDR1 is DFQATT and CDR2 SNEGSKA (reference sequence). In DNA, the CDR3 is TGCAGTGCTAGTCCCCGGGGGGGCCCCACAGATACGCAGTATTTT. It encodes CSASPRGGPTDTQYF.

This chain joins TRBV6-1 and TRBJ2-5, with 10 bases matching TRBD2. V lost 4 bases and J lost 1; bases outside the gene matches: 9. Germline V lookup: CDR1 MNHNS, CDR2 SASEGT. This CDR3 is 17 amino acids long. The CDR3 loop reads CASSVLWASGGQETQYF. CDR3 nucleotides: TGTGCCAGCAGTGTACTTTGGGCTAGCGGGGGCCAAGAGACCCAGTACTTC.

This chain links TRBV28 with TRBJ2-5; 8 bases map to TRBD2. V lost 9 bases and J lost 5; bases outside the gene matches: 11. The CDR3 totals 14 residues. CDR1 and CDR2 (germline): MDHEN, SYDVKM. The CDR3 loop reads CASNTPTGGETQYF. CDR3 coding DNA: TGTGCCAGTAATACCCCGACGGGGGGGGAGACCCAGTACTTC.

The chain has TRBV9 and TRBJ1-2, with a possible D match to TRBD1 (5 bases). This CDR3 spans 17 amino acids. Germline lookup yields CDR1 SGDLS and CDR2 YYNGEE. V was trimmed by 3 bases and J by 4 bases, leaving 22 bases between them. The CDR3 protein is CASSEVGRADLGYGYTF. The CDR3 nucleotides read TGTGCCAGCAGCGAGGTGGGCAGGGCCGACTTGGGCTATGGCTACACCTTC.

The chain carries TRBV6-5 and TRBJ1-1, with D perhaps TRBD1 (6 bases). V was clipped by 0 bases and J by 6 bases, with 11 bases between them. The CDR3 consists of 14 residues. CDR1 MNHEY and CDR2 SVGAGI come from the germline V gene. The CDR3 nucleotides read TGTGCCAGCAGTTACTCGGGCAGGGGCCCTGAAGCTTTCTTT. Residues: CASSYSGRGPEAFF.

The chain uses TRBV29-1 and TRBJ2-2; 8 bases are shared with TRBD1. This CDR3 spans 14 amino acids. V shed 6 bases and J 5 bases; nucleotides not matched to a gene: 8. CDR1 SQVTM and CDR2 ANQGSEA come from the germline V gene. The CDR3 spells CSVEDRVGTGELFF. For the CDR3, the DNA is TGCAGCGTGGAGGACAGGGTTGGGACCGGGGAGCTGTTTTTT.

The chain employs TRBV7-9 and TRBJ1-4; a possible D gene is TRBD1 (6 bases). This CDR3 region has 13 residues. Germline V gene sequence: CDR1 SEHNR, CDR2 FQNEAQ (reference sequence). With 5 bases removed from V and 8 bases from J, the gap between germline ends came to 12 bases. The DNA of the CDR3 is TGTGCCAGCAGCCTCAGGGGTTTCGAAAAACTGTTTTTT. Amino acids: CASSLRGFEKLFF.

This chain uses TRBV5-4 with TRBJ1-2; weak D call: TRBD1 (5 bases). The V gene lost 2 bases and the J gene lost 6 bases, with 14 bases spanning the gap. CDR3 length: 14 amino acids. Germline V lookup: CDR1 SGHNT, CDR2 YYREEE (reference sequence). The chain's CDR3 is CASSFGEGRDGYTF. For the CDR3, the DNA is TGTGCCAGCAGCTTCGGGGAGGGACGTGATGGCTACACCTTC.

The V call is TRBV30, the J call TRBJ1-5, with D unclear. Germline-derived CDR1 and CDR2 are GTSNPN and SVGIG (reference sequence). Trimming stripped 0 bases from V and 7 bases from J, with 10 bases between. This CDR3 has 13 residues. The CDR3 protein is CAWSVPGRQPQHF. The CDR3 DNA sequence: TGTGCCTGGAGTGTACCGGGGAGGCAGCCCCAGCATTTT. Full variable domain (remainder filled in from reference TRBV30 and TRBJ1-5): SQTIHQWPATLVQPVGSPLSLECTVEGTSNPNLYWYRQAAGRGLQLLFYSVGIGQISSEVPQNLSASRPQDRQFILSSKKLLLSDSGFYLCAWSVPGRQPQHFGDGTRLSIL.

The chain is built from TRBV7-8 and TRBJ1-1; D not certain. CDR3 size: 13 residues. The V end was cut by 1 base, the J end by 6 bases, with 9 bases between. The V gene's germline CDR1 is SGHVS and CDR2 FQNEAQ. For the CDR3, the DNA is TGTGCCAGCAGCTTAGGAGGGAGAGCTGAAGCTTTCTTT. Translated: CASSLGGRAEAFF.

The chain combines TRBV9 with TRBJ2-3, with 13 bases identical to TRBD2. CDR1 and CDR2 (germline): SGDLS, YYNGEE. CDR3 size: 18 residues. After removal of 0 bases from V and 3 bases from J, the junction contained 7 bases not matched to a gene. CDR3 in DNA: TGTGCCAGCAGCGTAGTAACTAGCGGGGGGGCCGGGACAGATACGCAGTATTTT. It is translated as CASSVVTSGGAGTDTQYF.

For this clone: The junction shows a germline mismatch at one end, possibly a read error. This sequence joins TRBV2 and TRBJ1-6; the D gene is possibly TRBD1 (6 bases). From germline, CDR1 is SNHLY and CDR2 FYNNEI. The CDR3 is made up of 13 amino acids. In nucleotides, the CDR3 is TGTGCCAGCAGGGAAGAAGGGGGAGTTGCCCTCCACTTT. Translation: CASREEGGVALHF.

The J gene is TRBJ1-1, the V gene TRBV6-6; D gene ambiguous. The CDR3 has 14 residues. V lost 5 bases, J lost 3 bases, and 13 bases lay in between. Germline-derived CDR1 and CDR2 are MNHNY and SVGAGI (reference sequence). CDR3: CASSPIGSDTEAFF. DNA of the CDR3: TGTGCCAGCAGTCCCATCGGTAGTGACACTGAAGCTTTCTTT.

At least ten counts were recorded for this clone. The V gene is TRBV4-2, the J gene TRBJ2-2, with 13 bases lining up with TRBD2. Trimming removed 4 bases from V and 5 bases from J; junction bases left unmatched: 7. The length of the CDR3 is 17 residues. Germline CDR1 and CDR2: LGHNA and YNFKEQ. The CDR3 region is CASSREGLAGTTGELFF. The CDR3 region has the DNA TGTGCCAGCAGCCGGGAGGGACTAGCGGGGACAACCGGGGAGCTGTTTTTT.